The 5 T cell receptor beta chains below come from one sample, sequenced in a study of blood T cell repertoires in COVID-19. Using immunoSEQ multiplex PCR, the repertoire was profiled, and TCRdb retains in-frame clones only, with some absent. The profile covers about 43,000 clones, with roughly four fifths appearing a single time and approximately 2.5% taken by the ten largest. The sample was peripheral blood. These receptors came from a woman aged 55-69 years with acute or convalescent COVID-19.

CDR3 in amino acids: CASSPSPGLAYEQYF. CDR3 DNA sequence: TGTGCCAGCAGCCCGAGTCCGGGACTAGCCTACGAGCAGTACTTC. This sequence joins TRBV11-2 and TRBJ2-7; 8 bases fit TRBD2. Looked up from germline, CDR1 is SGHAT and CDR2 is FQNNGV. CDR3 length: 15 residues. Unmatched junction bases numbered 8, after V lost 5 bases and J lost 2 bases.

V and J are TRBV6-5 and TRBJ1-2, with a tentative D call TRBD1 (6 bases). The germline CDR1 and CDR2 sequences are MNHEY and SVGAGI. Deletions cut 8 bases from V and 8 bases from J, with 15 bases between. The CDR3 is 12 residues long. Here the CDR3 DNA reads TGTGCCAGCCGTACTACAGGGTGGGGCTACACCTTC. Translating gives CASRTTGWGYTF.

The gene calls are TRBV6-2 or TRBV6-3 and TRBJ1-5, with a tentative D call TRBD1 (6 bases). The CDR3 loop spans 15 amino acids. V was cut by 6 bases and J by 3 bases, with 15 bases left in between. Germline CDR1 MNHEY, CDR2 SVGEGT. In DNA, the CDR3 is TGTGCCAGCAGCCTAGATGACAGGCACAATCAGCCCCAGCATTTT. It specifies CASSLDDRHNQPQHF.

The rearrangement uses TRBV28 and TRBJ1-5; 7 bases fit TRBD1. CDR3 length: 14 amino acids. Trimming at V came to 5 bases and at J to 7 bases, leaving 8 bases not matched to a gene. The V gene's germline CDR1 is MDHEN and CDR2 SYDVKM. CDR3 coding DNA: TGTGCCAGCAGTGGCTCAGGGGGGCGCCAGCCCCAGCATTTT. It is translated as CASSGSGGRQPQHF.

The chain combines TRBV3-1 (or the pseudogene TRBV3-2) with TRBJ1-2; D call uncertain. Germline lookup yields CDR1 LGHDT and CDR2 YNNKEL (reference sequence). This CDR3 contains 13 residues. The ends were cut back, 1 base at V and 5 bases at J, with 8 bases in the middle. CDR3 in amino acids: CASSQVSTYGYTF. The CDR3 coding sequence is TGTGCCAGCAGCCAAGTATCGACATATGGCTACACCTTC.